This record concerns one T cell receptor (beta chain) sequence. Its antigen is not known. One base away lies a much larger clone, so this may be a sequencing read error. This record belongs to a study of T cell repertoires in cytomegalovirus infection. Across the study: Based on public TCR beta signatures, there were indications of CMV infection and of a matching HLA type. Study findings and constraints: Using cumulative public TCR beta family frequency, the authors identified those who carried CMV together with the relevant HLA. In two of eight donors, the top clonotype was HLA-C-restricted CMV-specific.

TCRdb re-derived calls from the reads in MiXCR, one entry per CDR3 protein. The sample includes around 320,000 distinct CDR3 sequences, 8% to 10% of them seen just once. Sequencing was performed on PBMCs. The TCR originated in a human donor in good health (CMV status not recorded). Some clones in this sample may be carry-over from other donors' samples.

The CDR3 is CASRSGNQPQHF. The CDR3 DNA sequence: TGTGCCAGCAGATCAGGCAATCAGCCCCAGCATTTT. V and J are TRBV27 and TRBJ1-5, with D uncertain. CDR1 and CDR2 from the germline V gene are MNHEY and SMNVEV (reference sequence). The V end lost 6 bases, the J end lost 2 bases, and 5 bases lay between the germline ends. The CDR3 spans 12 residues.